Below, one TCR beta chain is given with its context. Sequencing was performed with immunoSEQ multiplex PCR; in TCRdb, only in-frame clones are kept and a portion is missing. The sample consists of about 55,000 clones, about 90% of them appearing once. The data belong to a study of blood T cell repertoires in COVID-19. Study context: Spain, Italy and the United States supplied samples that represented acute and convalescent COVID-19.

Germline loops: CDR1 MNHEY, CDR2 SVGAGI. V dropped 0 bases and J dropped 0; count of bases not matched to a gene: 2. The CDR3 loop spans 15 amino acids. This sequence originates from a man aged 55 to 70 with active COVID-19. The chain is built from TRBV6-5 and TRBJ2-7; 7 bases match TRBD1. The sample consisted of peripheral blood. CDR3 nucleotide sequence: TGTGCCAGCAGTTACTCGACAGGGAGCTCCTACGAGCAGTACTTC. As protein: CASSYSTGSSYEQYF.